The 13 T cell receptor beta chains presented below share a single source sample, sequenced in a study of blood T cell repertoires in COVID-19. Clones were sequenced by immunoSEQ multiplex PCR, and TCRdb holds only the in-frame ones, with some missing. The sample carries about 14,000 clones, around 88% recorded once. Sequencing used peripheral blood. The receptors originated from a human donor with active COVID-19. The donor label of this sample is uncertain.

The chain employs TRBV6-5 and TRBJ2-2; D may be TRBD2 (7 bases). Trimming took 5 bases from V and 0 from J, leaving 10 bases between them. The CDR3 totals 15 residues. Germline V CDR1 and CDR2: MNHEY, SVGAGI. Here the CDR3 DNA reads TGTGCCAGCAGTAGGGGGGGGACGAACACCGGGGAGCTGTTTTTT. Translating gives CASSRGGTNTGELFF.

In its sample, this clone was seen once. This sequence joins TRBV7-3 and TRBJ1-2, with 9 bases lining up with TRBD1. CDR1 and CDR2 from the germline V gene are SGHTA and FQGTGA. The CDR3 spans 15 residues. V shed 5 bases, J shed 5 bases, and the junction held 9 bases outside the gene matches. The CDR3 DNA is TGTGCCAGCAGCCCGCGGCCGGGACAGGGATATGGCTACACCTTC. This sequence encodes CASSPRPGQGYGYTF.

The rearrangement links TRBV5-4 to TRBJ1-3; a weak D match, TRBD1 (6 bases). Germline CDR1 and CDR2: SGHNT and YYREEE (reference sequence). V lost 4 bases to trimming and J lost 6 bases, with 17 bases between them. This CDR3 spans 15 amino acids. CDR3 nucleotides: TGTGCCAGCAGCCCGTCCGGGGGGGCCCAAAACACCATATATTTT. As protein: CASSPSGGAQNTIYF.

This clone was observed a few times. The chain employs TRBV27 and TRBJ2-3; TRBD2 might be the D (6 bases). The CDR3 has 17 amino acids. V was clipped by 5 bases and J by 0 bases, with 18 bases between them. Germline assignment: CDR1 MNHEY and CDR2 SMNVEV (reference sequence). Here the CDR3 reads CASSPPLRRGSTDTQYF. CDR3 DNA: TGTGCCAGCAGTCCCCCCCTCCGACGGGGGAGCACAGATACGCAGTATTTT.

The chain is built from TRBV6-6 and TRBJ2-3, with 8 bases aligning to TRBD1. With 6 bases clipped from V and 3 bases from J, the junction kept 11 bases outside the gene matches. Germline CDR1 MNHNY, CDR2 SVGAGI (reference sequence). CDR3 size: 16 residues. CDR3 residues: CASRSLTGQGTDTQYF. In DNA, the CDR3 is TGTGCCAGCAGGTCTCTGACAGGACAGGGAACAGATACGCAGTATTTT.

The rearrangement joins TRBV9 to TRBJ2-7, with 9 positions matching TRBD2. Germline trimming cut 0 bases from V and 3 bases from J; bases unmatched to any gene: 1. The CDR3 runs 14 residues. In germline, CDR1 is SGDLS, CDR2 YYNGEE. The DNA of the CDR3 is TGTGCCAGCAGCGTAGGAGCGGGGGGCTACGAGCAGTACTTC. This translates into CASSVGAGGYEQYF.

The chain has TRBV7-9 and TRBJ2-2, with TRBD2 matching over 11 bases. Per germline, CDR1 SEHNR and CDR2 FQNEAQ (reference sequence). This CDR3 is 16 amino acids long. J gave up 4 bases and V 3 bases, and 4 bases lay outside the gene matches. In DNA, the CDR3 is TGTGCCAGCAGCTTCACTAGCGGGAGAGCCACCGGGGAGCTGTTTTTT. Protein sequence: CASSFTSGRATGELFF.

The CDR3 region is CAIQGGRSAGELFF. The CDR3 bases are TGTGCCATTCAGGGTGGTCGGTCGGCCGGGGAGCTGTTTTTT. The chain recombines TRBV24-1 with TRBJ2-2; a possible D gene is TRBD1 (5 bases). The CDR3 has 14 amino acids. V shed 11 bases and J shed 6 bases, with 18 bases lying between them. CDR1 and CDR2 (germline): KGHDR, SFDVKD.

The chain is built from TRBV28 and TRBJ1-1, with D tentatively TRBD1 (6 bases). Trimming pared 2 bases from V and 7 bases from J, leaving 11 bases between. The CDR3 totals 13 residues. CDR1 and CDR2 (germline): MDHEN, SYDVKM. The DNA for the CDR3 is TGTGCCAGCAGTTTAGAATCCAGGGGTGAAGCTTTCTTT. It encodes CASSLESRGEAFF.

The gene calls are TRBV11-3 and TRBJ2-1; D perhaps matches TRBD2 (7 bases). Looked up from germline, CDR1 is SGHNT and CDR2 is YENEEA. The germline V and J ends were trimmed by 3 bases and 6 bases, with 12 bases remaining between them. The length of the CDR3 is 14 residues. CDR3 amino acids: CASSFMRGGNEQFF. CDR3 DNA: TGTGCCAGCAGCTTCATGAGGGGGGGCAATGAGCAGTTCTTC.

The genes are TRBV5-1 and TRBJ2-7; 7 nucleotides match TRBD1. CDR3 length: 15 amino acids. J was trimmed by 5 bases and V by 4 bases; bases with no gene match: 12. From germline, CDR1 is SGHRS and CDR2 YFSETQ. This CDR3 is CASSPAPQGLDEQYF. DNA for the CDR3: TGCGCCAGCAGCCCGGCACCACAGGGGCTCGACGAGCAGTACTTC.

This clone occurred a few times. The V call is TRBV4-2, the J call TRBJ2-2, with 9 bases fitting TRBD2. V dropped 0 bases and J dropped 9; count of bases not matched to a gene: 5. The germline gives CDR1 LGHNA, CDR2 YNFKEQ. This CDR3 has 15 amino acids. The CDR3 DNA follows: TGTGCCAGCAGCCAAGATGGCGGGAGGGCCAGGGAGCTGTTTTTT. This codes for CASSQDGGRARELFF.

This chain joins TRBV23-1 and TRBJ2-5; possibly TRBD2 for D (5 bases). TRBV23-1 belongs to the ORF category, with a function that is uncertain. This CDR3 region has 17 residues. Deletions cut 2 bases from V and 2 bases from J, with 18 bases between. As DNA, the CDR3 is TGCGCCAGCAGTCAAAATTGGGAGACGCAGTCTCAAGAGACCCAGTACTTC. Residues: CASSQNWETQSQETQYF.